This T cell receptor (beta chain) was observed in a study of T cell responses to AZD1222 COVID-19 vaccine. Study background: The study pooled second doses at about 4 or about 12 weeks.

Regarding this clone: Antigen specificity is unknown.

This CDR3 region has 18 residues. Trimming shortened V by 5 bases and J by 0 bases, and 23 bases separated the two germline ends. Germline V CDR1 and CDR2: SGHVS, FQNEAQ. Study-wide findings and caveats: Baseline seropositives among AZD1222 recipients totaled only 5 to 7. Clonal diversity was possibly underestimated; the donors were predominantly white British and more often female.

Method: immunoSEQ multiplex PCR; TCRdb's copy keeps in-frame clones and lacks some. The data show 55,000 to 70,000 clones, about 80% seen once. The sequencing here drew on peripheral blood, taken on day 0 of AZD1222 vaccination. The J gene is TRBJ2-7, the V gene TRBV7-8, with D maybe TRBD1 (6 bases). This receptor was obtained from an adult in good health. CDR3 DNA sequence: TGTGCCAGCAGCCCAACAGGGCCCCTATGGTTAAGCTCCTACGAGCAGTACTTC. Its protein is CASSPTGPLWLSSYEQYF.